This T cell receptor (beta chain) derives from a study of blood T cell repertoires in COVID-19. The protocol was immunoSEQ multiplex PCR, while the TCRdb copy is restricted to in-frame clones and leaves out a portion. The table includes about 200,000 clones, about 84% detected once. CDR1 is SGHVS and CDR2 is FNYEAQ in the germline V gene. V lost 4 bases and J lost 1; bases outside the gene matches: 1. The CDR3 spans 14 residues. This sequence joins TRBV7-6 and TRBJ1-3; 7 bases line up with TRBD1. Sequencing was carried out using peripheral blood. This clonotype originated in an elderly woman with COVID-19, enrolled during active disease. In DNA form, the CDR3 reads TGTGCCAGCAGCTCGACAGGGTCTGGAAACACCATATATTTT. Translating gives CASSSTGSGNTIYF.